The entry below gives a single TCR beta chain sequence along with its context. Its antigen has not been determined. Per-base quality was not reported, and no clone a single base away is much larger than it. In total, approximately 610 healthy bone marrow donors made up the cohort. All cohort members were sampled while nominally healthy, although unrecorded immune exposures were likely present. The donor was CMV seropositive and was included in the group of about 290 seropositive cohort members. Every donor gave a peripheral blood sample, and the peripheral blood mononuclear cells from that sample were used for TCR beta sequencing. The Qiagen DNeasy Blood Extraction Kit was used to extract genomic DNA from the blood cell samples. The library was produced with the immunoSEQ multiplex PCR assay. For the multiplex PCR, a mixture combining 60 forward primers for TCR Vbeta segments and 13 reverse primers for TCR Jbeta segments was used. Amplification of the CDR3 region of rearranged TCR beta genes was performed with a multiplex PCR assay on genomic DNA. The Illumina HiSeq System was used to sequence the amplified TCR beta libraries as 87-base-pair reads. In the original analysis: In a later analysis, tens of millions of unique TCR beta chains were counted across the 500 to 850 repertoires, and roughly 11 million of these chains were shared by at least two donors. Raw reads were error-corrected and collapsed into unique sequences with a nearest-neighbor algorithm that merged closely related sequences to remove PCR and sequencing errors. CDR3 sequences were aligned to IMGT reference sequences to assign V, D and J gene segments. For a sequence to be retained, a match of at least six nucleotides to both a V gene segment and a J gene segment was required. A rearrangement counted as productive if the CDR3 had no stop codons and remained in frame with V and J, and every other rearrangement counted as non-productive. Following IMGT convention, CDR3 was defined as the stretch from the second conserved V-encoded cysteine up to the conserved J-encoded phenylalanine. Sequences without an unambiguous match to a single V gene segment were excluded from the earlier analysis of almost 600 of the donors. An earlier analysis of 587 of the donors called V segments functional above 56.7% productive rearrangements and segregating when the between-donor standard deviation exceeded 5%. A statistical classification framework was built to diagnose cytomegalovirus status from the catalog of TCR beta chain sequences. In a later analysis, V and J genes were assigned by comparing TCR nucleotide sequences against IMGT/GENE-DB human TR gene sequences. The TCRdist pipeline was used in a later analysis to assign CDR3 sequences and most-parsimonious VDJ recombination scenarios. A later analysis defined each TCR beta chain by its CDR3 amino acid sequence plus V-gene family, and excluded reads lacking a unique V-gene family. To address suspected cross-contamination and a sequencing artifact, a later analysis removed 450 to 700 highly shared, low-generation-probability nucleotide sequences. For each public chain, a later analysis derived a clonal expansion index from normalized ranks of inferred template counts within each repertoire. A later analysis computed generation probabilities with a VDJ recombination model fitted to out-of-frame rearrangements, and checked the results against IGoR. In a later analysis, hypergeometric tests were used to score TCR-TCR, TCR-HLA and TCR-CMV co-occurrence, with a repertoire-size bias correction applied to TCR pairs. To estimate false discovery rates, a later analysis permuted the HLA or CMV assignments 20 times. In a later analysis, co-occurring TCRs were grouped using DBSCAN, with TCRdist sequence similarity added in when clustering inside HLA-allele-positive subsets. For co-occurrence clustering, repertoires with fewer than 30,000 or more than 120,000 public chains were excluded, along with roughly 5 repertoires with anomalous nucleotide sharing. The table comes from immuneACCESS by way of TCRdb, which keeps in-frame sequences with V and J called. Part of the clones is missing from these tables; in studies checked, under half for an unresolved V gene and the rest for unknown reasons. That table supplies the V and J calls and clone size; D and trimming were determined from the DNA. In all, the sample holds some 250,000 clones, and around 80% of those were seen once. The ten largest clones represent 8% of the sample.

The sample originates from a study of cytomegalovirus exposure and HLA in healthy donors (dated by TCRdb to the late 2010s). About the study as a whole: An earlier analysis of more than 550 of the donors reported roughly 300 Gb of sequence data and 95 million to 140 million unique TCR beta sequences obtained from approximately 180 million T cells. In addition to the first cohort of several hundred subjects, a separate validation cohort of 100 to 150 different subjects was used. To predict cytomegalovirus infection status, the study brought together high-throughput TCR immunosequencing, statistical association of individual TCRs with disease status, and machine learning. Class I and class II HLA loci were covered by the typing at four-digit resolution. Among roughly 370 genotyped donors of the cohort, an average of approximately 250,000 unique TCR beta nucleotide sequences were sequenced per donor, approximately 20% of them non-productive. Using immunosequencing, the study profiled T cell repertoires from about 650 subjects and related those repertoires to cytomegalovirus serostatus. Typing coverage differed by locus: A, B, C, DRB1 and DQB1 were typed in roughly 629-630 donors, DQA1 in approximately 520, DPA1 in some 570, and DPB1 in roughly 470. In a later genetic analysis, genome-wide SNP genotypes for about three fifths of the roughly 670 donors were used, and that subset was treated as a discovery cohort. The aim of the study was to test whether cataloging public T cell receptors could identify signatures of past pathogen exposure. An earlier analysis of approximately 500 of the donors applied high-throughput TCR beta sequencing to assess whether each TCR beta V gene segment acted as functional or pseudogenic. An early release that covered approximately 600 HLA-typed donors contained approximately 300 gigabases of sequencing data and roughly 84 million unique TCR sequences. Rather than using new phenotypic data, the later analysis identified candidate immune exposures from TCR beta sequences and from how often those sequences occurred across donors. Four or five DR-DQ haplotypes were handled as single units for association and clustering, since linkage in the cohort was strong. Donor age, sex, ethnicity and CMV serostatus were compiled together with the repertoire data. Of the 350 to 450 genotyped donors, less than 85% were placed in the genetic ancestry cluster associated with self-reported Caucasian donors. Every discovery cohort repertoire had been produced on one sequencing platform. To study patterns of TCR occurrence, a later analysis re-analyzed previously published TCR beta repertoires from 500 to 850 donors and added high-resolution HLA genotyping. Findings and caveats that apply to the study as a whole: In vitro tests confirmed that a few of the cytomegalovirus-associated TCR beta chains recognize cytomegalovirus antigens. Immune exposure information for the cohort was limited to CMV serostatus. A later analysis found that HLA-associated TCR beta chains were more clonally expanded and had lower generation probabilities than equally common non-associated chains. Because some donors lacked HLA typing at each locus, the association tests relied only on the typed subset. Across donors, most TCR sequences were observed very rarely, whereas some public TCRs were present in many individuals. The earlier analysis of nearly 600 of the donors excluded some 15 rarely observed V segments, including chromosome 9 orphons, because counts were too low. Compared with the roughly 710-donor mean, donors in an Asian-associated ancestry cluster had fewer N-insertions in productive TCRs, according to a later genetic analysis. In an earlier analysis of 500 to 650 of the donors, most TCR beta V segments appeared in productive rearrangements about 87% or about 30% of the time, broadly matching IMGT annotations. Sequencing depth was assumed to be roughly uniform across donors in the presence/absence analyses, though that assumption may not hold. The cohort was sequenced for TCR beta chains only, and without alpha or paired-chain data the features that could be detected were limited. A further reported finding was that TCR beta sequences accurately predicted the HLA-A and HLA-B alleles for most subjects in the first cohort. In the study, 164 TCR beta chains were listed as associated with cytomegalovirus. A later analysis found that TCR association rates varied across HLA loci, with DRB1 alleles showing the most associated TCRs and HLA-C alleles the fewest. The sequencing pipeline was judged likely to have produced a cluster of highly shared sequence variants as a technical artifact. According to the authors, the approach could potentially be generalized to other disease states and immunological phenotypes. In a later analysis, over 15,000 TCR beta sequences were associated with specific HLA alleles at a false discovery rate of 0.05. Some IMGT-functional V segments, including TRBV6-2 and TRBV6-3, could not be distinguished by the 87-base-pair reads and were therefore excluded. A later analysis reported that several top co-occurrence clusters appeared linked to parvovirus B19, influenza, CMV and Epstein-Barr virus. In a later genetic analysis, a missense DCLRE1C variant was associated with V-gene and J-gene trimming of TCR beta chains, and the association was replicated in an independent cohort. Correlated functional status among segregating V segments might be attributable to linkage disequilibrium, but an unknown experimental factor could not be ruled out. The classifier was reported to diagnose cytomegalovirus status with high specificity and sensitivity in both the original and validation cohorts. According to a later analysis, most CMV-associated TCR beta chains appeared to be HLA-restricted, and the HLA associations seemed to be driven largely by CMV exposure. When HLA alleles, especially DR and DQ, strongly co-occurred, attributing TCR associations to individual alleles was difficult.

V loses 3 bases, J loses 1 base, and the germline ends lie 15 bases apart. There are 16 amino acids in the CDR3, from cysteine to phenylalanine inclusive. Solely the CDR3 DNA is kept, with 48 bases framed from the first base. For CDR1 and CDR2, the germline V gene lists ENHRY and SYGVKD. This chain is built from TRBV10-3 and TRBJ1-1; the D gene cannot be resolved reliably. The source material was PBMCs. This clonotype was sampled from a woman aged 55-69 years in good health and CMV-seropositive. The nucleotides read TGTGCCATCAGTGATTCTCACCGTACCGGGAACACTGAAGCTTTCTTT. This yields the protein CAISDSHRTGNTEAFF.